A single sample gave rise to the 32 T cell receptor beta chains below, sequenced in a study of Ad26.COV2.S vaccination and SARS-CoV-2 variants. Indicated treatment: 15 to 20 received Ad26.COV2.S at low or high dose, single or two shots; about 5 received placebo; per-sample allocation not given. Day 63 following the first vaccine or placebo injection was when the samples were taken. The repertoire was sequenced with immunoSEQ multiplex PCR; TCRdb's copy has only in-frame clones and lacks some. The sample consists of approximately 450,000 clones, approximately 92% of them appearing once. Sequencing used peripheral blood, obtained in a trial of Ad26.COV2.S vaccine versus placebo. Source of these receptors: a person aged 18-65 years who received the Ad26.COV2.S COVID-19 vaccine or a placebo.

V is TRBV13 and J is TRBJ1-1, with D possibly TRBD1 on 6 matching bases. Germline V lookup: CDR1 PRHDT, CDR2 FYEKMQ (reference sequence). V gave up 5 bases and J gave up 1 base, with 11 bases separating them. The CDR3 covers 14 residues. CDR3: CASSPTGRNTEAFF. The CDR3 bases are TGTGCCAGCAGCCCAACAGGGAGGAACACTGAAGCTTTCTTT.

This sequence joins TRBV3-1 (or the pseudogene TRBV3-2) and TRBJ2-7, with D possibly being TRBD1 (5 bases). The V end lost 5 bases, the J end lost 1 base, and 9 bases lay between the germline ends. CDR1 and CDR2 (germline): LGHDT, YNNKEL (reference sequence). The CDR3 contains 13 residues. The CDR3 region has the DNA TGTGCCAGCAGCAGGGCAGGGTCCTACGAGCAGTACTTC. This sequence encodes CASSRAGSYEQYF.

This rearrangement joins TRBV6-6 to TRBJ2-1; the D gene is possibly TRBD2 (7 bases). Trimming shortened V by 2 bases and J by 0 bases, and 11 bases separated the two germline ends. Germline V gene data show CDR1 as MNHNY and CDR2 as SVGAGI (reference sequence). The CDR3 loop spans 16 amino acids. The CDR3 DNA reads TGTGCCAGCAGTTACCCGGGGGGCAGCTCCTACAATGAGCAGTTCTTC. Translation: CASSYPGGSSYNEQFF.

The rearrangement joins TRBV6-5 to TRBJ1-1; no firm D call. Germline values: CDR1 MNHEY, CDR2 SVGAGI. This CDR3 is 13 amino acids long. V was cut by 7 bases and J by 5 bases, with 14 bases left in between. The chain's CDR3 is CASKRARETEAFF. CDR3 bases: TGTGCCAGCAAACGTGCGAGGGAGACTGAAGCTTTCTTT.

V usage is TRBV6-4 and J usage is TRBJ1-5; 9 bases map to TRBD1. The germline V gene has CDR1 MRHNA and CDR2 SNTAGT. V lost 7 bases to trimming and J lost 7 bases; unmatched junction nucleotides: 11. The CDR3 extends over 15 amino acids. CDR3 residues: CASTKGTGSDQPQHF. Written as DNA, the CDR3 is TGTGCCAGCACGAAAGGGACAGGGTCTGACCAGCCCCAGCATTTT.

A few counts support this clone. This rearrangement joins TRBV9 to TRBJ1-2; 7 bases line up with TRBD1. The CDR3 runs to 15 residues. Germline V CDR1 and CDR2: SGDLS, YYNGEE. With V trimmed by 0 bases and J by 4 bases, 6 bases remained unmatched. CDR3 amino acids: CASSVARDSFYGYTF. Here the CDR3 DNA reads TGTGCCAGCAGCGTAGCTCGGGACAGCTTCTATGGCTACACCTTC.

V gene TRBV5-8 combines with J gene TRBJ1-2, with D unresolved. The CDR3 loop spans 13 amino acids. V lost 4 bases and J lost 2, with 9 bases in between. Germline V gene data show CDR1 as SGHTS and CDR2 as YDEGEE. CDR3 sequence: CASSPQQNYGYTF. The CDR3 DNA is TGTGCCAGCAGCCCCCAGCAGAACTATGGCTACACCTTC.

This chain connects TRBV4-3 to TRBJ1-5, with D perhaps matching TRBD1 (5 bases). The germline V and J ends were trimmed by 4 bases and 5 bases, with 15 bases remaining between them. The CDR3 covers 15 residues. Germline V lookup: CDR1 LGHNA, CDR2 YSLEER. The CDR3 DNA is TGCGCCAGCAGCCCAGATGGGGGAGGGGATCAGCCCCAGCATTTT. This gives the protein CASSPDGGGDQPQHF.

This sequence joins TRBV7-8 and TRBJ1-1; perhaps TRBD1 as D (6 bases). The CDR3 totals 13 residues. Germline lookup yields CDR1 SGHVS and CDR2 FQNEAQ. The ends were cut back, 5 bases at V and 1 base at J, with 8 bases in the middle. Written as DNA, the CDR3 is TGTGCCAGCAGCCCGGGACAGAACACTGAAGCTTTCTTT. Translation: CASSPGQNTEAFF.

The chain recombines TRBV12-3 or TRBV12-4 with TRBJ1-2, with D uncertain. The CDR3 extends over 13 amino acids. The germline V and J ends were trimmed by 5 bases and 0 bases, with 7 bases remaining between them. The CDR3 loop reads CASSQKPNYGYTF. In nucleotides, the CDR3 is TGTGCCAGCAGTCAGAAGCCTAACTATGGCTACACCTTC.

The chain is built from TRBV7-8 and TRBJ1-1, with 11 bases aligning to TRBD1. CDR3 length equals 17 residues. V trimming: 4 bases; J trimming: 1 base; junction bases outside the gene matches: 8. Germline CDR1 is SGHVS and CDR2 is FQNEAQ. Here the CDR3 reads CASSSGQGVSKNTEAFF. CDR3 nucleotide sequence: TGTGCCAGCAGCTCGGGACAGGGGGTCTCTAAGAACACTGAAGCTTTCTTT.

The chain couples TRBV11-2 to TRBJ2-3; 8 nucleotides match TRBD2. There are 19 residues in the CDR3. With 1 base clipped from V and 7 bases from J, the junction kept 19 bases outside the gene matches. Germline V gene sequence: CDR1 SGHAT, CDR2 FQNNGV. CDR3 amino acids: CASSLGRTGGVAGYYTQYF. The CDR3 DNA is TGTGCCAGCAGCTTAGGACGGACTGGGGGGGTAGCGGGATATTATACGCAGTATTTT.

The J gene is TRBJ2-3, the V gene TRBV24-1, with D possibly being TRBD2 (7 bases). The CDR3 consists of 14 residues. The ends were cut back, 9 bases at V and 3 bases at J, with 15 bases in the middle. CDR1 is KGHDR, CDR2 SFDVKD, per germline. CDR3 coding DNA: TGTGCCACCGTCCGTCGGGGGGCGACAGATACGCAGTATTTT. Protein sequence: CATVRRGATDTQYF.

The chain has TRBV5-4 and TRBJ1-1; no definite D call. This CDR3 has 13 amino acids. Germline V lookup: CDR1 SGHNT, CDR2 YYREEE (reference sequence). The germline V and J ends were trimmed by 6 bases and 0 bases, with 9 bases remaining between them. The DNA of the CDR3 is TGTGCCAGCACAACCGACCTGAACACTGAAGCTTTCTTT. It specifies CASTTDLNTEAFF.

The gene calls are TRBV18 and TRBJ2-7, with 7 bases matching TRBD1. Germline assignment: CDR1 KGHSH and CDR2 LQKENI. The CDR3 is 13 amino acids. V was clipped by 6 bases and J by 6 bases; unmatched bases: 8. In DNA, the CDR3 is TGTGCCAGCTCGAGGACAGGATCGGCCGAGCAGTACTTC. This codes for CASSRTGSAEQYF.

A few counts support this clone. V is TRBV27 and J is TRBJ1-2, with D perhaps TRBD1 (5 bases). Deletions cut 6 bases from V and 3 bases from J, with 20 bases between. Germline V lookup: CDR1 MNHEY, CDR2 SMNVEV (reference sequence). The CDR3 runs to 16 residues. CDR3 nucleotides: TGTGCCAGCAGCCTCCGCGGGGCGAATCTCTACTATGGCTACACCTTC. Its translation: CASSLRGANLYYGYTF.

This clone was detected only once. V usage is TRBV5-1 and J usage is TRBJ1-6; the match to TRBD1 covers 8 bases. This CDR3 is 15 amino acids long. Germline assignment: CDR1 SGHRS and CDR2 YFSETQ. The V gene end was trimmed by 4 bases and the J gene end by 10 bases; junction bases not matched to a gene: 10. The CDR3 sequence: CASSADRASGSPLHF. CDR3 sequence (DNA): TGCGCCAGCAGCGCGGACAGGGCGTCCGGATCACCCCTCCACTTT.

A single count supports this clone. V usage is TRBV7-9 and J usage is TRBJ2-3; D gene uncertain. The CDR3 contains 13 residues. Germline V CDR1 and CDR2: SEHNR, FQNEAQ (reference sequence). Trimming left V 5 bases short and J 6 bases short, with 12 bases between. CDR3 sequence: CASSPEARDTQYF. In DNA form, the CDR3 reads TGTGCCAGCAGCCCCGAGGCTCGCGATACGCAGTATTTT.

The chain is built from TRBV28 and TRBJ2-6; 9 nucleotides line up with TRBD1. The CDR3 loop spans 17 amino acids. V gave up 4 bases and J gave up 0 bases; unmatched junction bases: 4. The germline V gene encodes CDR1 MDHEN and CDR2 SYDVKM. CDR3 in amino acids: CASSWTGASSGANVLTF. The CDR3 region has the DNA TGTGCCAGCAGTTGGACAGGGGCTAGCTCTGGGGCCAACGTCCTGACTTTC.

In this sample, this clone turned up once. CDR3 in amino acids: CASGSEYTDTQYF. Written as DNA, the CDR3 is TGTGCCAGCGGTTCGGAGTACACAGATACGCAGTATTTT. The chain links TRBV2 to TRBJ2-3, with D uncertain. The CDR3 loop spans 13 amino acids. The germline gives CDR1 SNHLY, CDR2 FYNNEI. V dropped 8 bases and J dropped 2 bases, with 11 bases sitting between them. Full variable domain (rest looked up from reference TRBV2 and TRBJ2-3): EPEVTQTPSHQVTQMGQEVILRCVPISNHLYFYWYRQILGQKVEFLVSFYNNEISEKSEIFDDQFSVERPDGSNFTLKIRSTKLEDSAMYFCASGSEYTDTQYFGPGTRLTVL.

The chain uses TRBV9 and TRBJ1-2; D not resolved. Deletions cut 1 base from V and 4 bases from J, with 14 bases between. Germline V lookup: CDR1 SGDLS, CDR2 YYNGEE. The CDR3 consists of 15 residues. CDR3 in DNA: TGTGCCAGCAGCGTACGAGCCGTCAACCCCTATGGCTACACCTTC. Residues: CASSVRAVNPYGYTF.

The V call is TRBV5-4, the J call TRBJ2-5; 13 nucleotides align to TRBD2. V shed 3 bases and J 5 bases; nucleotides not matched to a gene: 7. In germline, CDR1 is SGHNT, CDR2 YYREEE (reference sequence). This CDR3 is 16 amino acids long. The CDR3 nucleotides read TGTGCCAGCAGCTCCGGACTAGCGGGAGCACGGGAGACCCAGTACTTC. Encoded protein: CASSSGLAGARETQYF.

The rearrangement uses TRBV2 and TRBJ2-4, with D unresolved. The V and J ends lost 0 bases and 0 bases respectively, with 9 bases between them. Per the germline V gene, CDR1 is SNHLY and CDR2 is FYNNEI. The CDR3 has 16 amino acids. CDR3 nucleotide sequence: TGTGCCAGCAGTGAAGCATGGAGACTAGCCAAAAACATTCAGTACTTC. Amino acids: CASSEAWRLAKNIQYF.

J is TRBJ2-3 and V is TRBV5-1; D is unresolved. The V and J ends lost 5 bases and 3 bases respectively, with 4 bases between them. Per the germline V gene, CDR1 is SGHRS and CDR2 is YFSETQ. CDR3 size: 11 residues. The CDR3 nucleotides read TGCGCCAGCAGGAGGACAGATACGCAGTATTTT. It yields the protein CASRRTDTQYF.

The chain couples TRBV11-3 to TRBJ2-1; 8 bases map to TRBD2. Germline values: CDR1 SGHNT, CDR2 YENEEA. This CDR3 comprises 15 residues. After removal of 0 bases from V and 5 bases from J, the junction contained 3 bases not matched to a gene. The CDR3 nucleotides are TGTGCCAGCAGCTTAGATCTACTAGCGGACAATGAGCAGTTCTTC. Translation: CASSLDLLADNEQFF.

The J gene is TRBJ1-2, the V gene TRBV14; TRBD1 might be the D (5 bases). The germline V gene encodes CDR1 SGHDN and CDR2 FVKESK. This CDR3 is 13 amino acids long. Trimming removed 3 bases at V and 2 bases at J, with 7 bases between. The CDR3 DNA sequence: TGTGCCAGCAGCCAGGGACCGAACTATGGCTACACCTTC. Protein sequence: CASSQGPNYGYTF.

This CDR3 reads CASSQDRGAAYNEQFF. The DNA of the CDR3 is TGTGCCAGCAGCCAAGACAGGGGGGCGGCCTACAATGAGCAGTTCTTC. The chain employs TRBV3-1 (or the pseudogene TRBV3-2) and TRBJ2-1; D perhaps matches TRBD1 (7 bases). This CDR3 is built from 16 residues. Looked up from germline, CDR1 is LGHDT and CDR2 is YNNKEL (reference sequence). Trimming took off 0 bases at V and 2 bases at J, with 11 bases between the two ends.

This sequence joins TRBV5-4 and TRBJ1-3; D remains unclear. CDR1 is SGHNT, CDR2 YYREEE, per germline (reference sequence). The CDR3 runs to 15 residues. Trimming removed 1 base from V and 4 bases from J, with 12 bases in between. The CDR3 here is CASSLQAARGNTIYF. In DNA form, the CDR3 reads TGTGCCAGCAGCTTGCAGGCTGCGAGAGGAAACACCATATATTTT.

The chain links TRBV29-1 to TRBJ2-2, with D tentatively TRBD2 (5 bases). This CDR3 contains 12 residues. Trimming removed 6 bases from V and 6 bases from J, with 11 bases in between. Germline loops: CDR1 SQVTM, CDR2 ANQGSEA. CDR3 in amino acids: CSVYLASGELFF. The CDR3 nucleotides read TGCAGCGTATACCTAGCCTCCGGGGAGCTGTTTTTT.

The gene calls are TRBV30 and TRBJ2-6; 7 nucleotides align to TRBD2. The trim removed 6 bases at V and 2 bases at J, leaving 1 base unmatched. Per the germline V gene, CDR1 is GTSNPN and CDR2 is SVGIG (reference sequence). This CDR3 region has 13 residues. The CDR3 DNA follows: TGTGCCTGCACTAGCGCTGGGGCCAACGTCCTGACTTTC. Translating gives CACTSAGANVLTF.

This chain uses TRBV9 with TRBJ1-3, with 8 bases lining up with TRBD1. The CDR3 loop spans 14 amino acids. V gave up 3 bases and J gave up 2 bases; unmatched junction bases: 1. Germline V gene lookup returns CDR1 SGDLS and CDR2 YYNGEE. CDR3 DNA sequence: TGTGCCAGCAGCGACAGGGGGACTGGAAACACCATATATTTT. The encoded protein is CASSDRGTGNTIYF.

This chain links TRBV5-1 with TRBJ1-1, with TRBD1 identical over 10 bases. V gave up 0 bases and J gave up 5 bases; unmatched junction bases: 7. CDR3 length: 16 amino acids. Germline V gives CDR1 SGHRS, CDR2 YFSETQ. CDR3 region: CASSLATGGAETEAFF. DNA of the CDR3: TGCGCCAGCAGCTTGGCGACAGGGGGCGCAGAAACTGAAGCTTTCTTT. The full variable domain, in which reference TRBV5-1 and TRBJ1-1 provide the parts outside the CDR3, is KAGVTQTPRYLIKTRGQQVTLSCSPISGHRSVSWYQQTPGQGLQFLFEYFSETQRNKGNFPGRFSGRQFSNSRSEMNVSTLELGDSALYLCASSLATGGAETEAFFGQGTRLTVV.